Presented here are 25 T cell receptor beta chains from one specimen sequenced in a study of OX40 agonist ivuxolimab in advanced cancers. Sequencing was performed with immunoSEQ multiplex PCR; in TCRdb, only in-frame clones are kept and a portion is missing. The data contain around 15,000 clones, approximately 80% of them seen just once; the ten biggest clones take up 16%. This specimen consisted of CD4+ or CD8+ T cells sorted from blood, obtained in a trial of the OX40 agonist ivuxolimab. Source of these receptors: an adult with an advanced solid tumor such as melanoma, head and neck, liver or kidney cancer.

The gene calls are TRBV13 and TRBJ2-1; 7 bases map to TRBD2. The CDR3 length is 15 residues. In germline, CDR1 is PRHDT, CDR2 FYEKMQ (reference sequence). V lost 5 bases and J lost 6; bases outside the gene matches: 10. CDR3 residues: CASSRGGAVPNEQFF. The DNA for the CDR3 is TGTGCCAGCAGCAGGGGAGGGGCAGTCCCCAATGAGCAGTTCTTC.

The chain is built from TRBV20-1 and TRBJ2-7; 7 bases are a match to TRBD2. The V gene end was trimmed by 3 bases and the J gene end by 7 bases; junction bases not matched to a gene: 3. This CDR3 is built from 11 residues. CDR1 is DFQATT, CDR2 SNEGSKA, per germline (reference sequence). DNA of the CDR3: TGCAGTGCTAGCTTCGGGGGGGAGCAGTACTTC. Translation gives CSASFGGEQYF.

By proportion, this clone is medium-sized. The chain carries TRBV4-1 and TRBJ1-1; D might be TRBD1 (5 bases). The CDR3 length is 15 residues. Germline V gene data show CDR1 as MGHRA and CDR2 as YSYEKL. Trimming shortened V by 3 bases and J by 4 bases, and 15 bases separated the two germline ends. The CDR3 DNA follows: TGCGCCAGCAGCCACCGAGTTTCAGGGTTCACTGAAGCTTTCTTT. It specifies CASSHRVSGFTEAFF.

This rearrangement joins TRBV7-2 to TRBJ2-7; 8 bases align to TRBD1. Trimming at V came to 1 base and at J to 4 bases, leaving 6 bases not matched to a gene. CDR1 is SGHTA, CDR2 FQGNSA, per germline. The CDR3 covers 15 residues. The CDR3 sequence: CASSLVPGGGYEQYF. The CDR3 DNA is TGTGCCAGCAGCTTAGTTCCAGGGGGCGGGTACGAGCAGTACTTC.

The CDR3 region is CASSMIGNTGANVLTF. The CDR3 coding sequence is TGTGCCAGTAGTATGATCGGGAACACTGGGGCCAACGTCCTGACTTTC. J is TRBJ2-6 and V is TRBV19; TRBD2 might be the D (5 bases). CDR1 LNHDA and CDR2 SQIVND come from the germline V gene (reference sequence). CDR3 length equals 16 residues. V was cut by 3 bases and J by 2 bases, with 11 bases left in between.

The V call is TRBV6-6, the J call TRBJ2-3; 8 bases line up with TRBD1. The germline CDR1 and CDR2 sequences are MNHNY and SVGAGI (reference sequence). CDR3 length equals 15 residues. The V gene end was trimmed by 0 bases and the J gene end by 5 bases; junction bases not matched to a gene: 4. The CDR3: CASSYSAQGVDTQYF. The CDR3 DNA sequence: TGTGCCAGCAGTTACTCGGCACAGGGGGTAGATACGCAGTATTTT.

This clone was recorded a few times. The V and J genes are TRBV7-9 and TRBJ1-4; 10 bases are a match to TRBD1. The junction had 5 bases not matched to a gene; V was cut back by 4 bases and J by 6 bases. This CDR3 region has 15 residues. CDR1 and CDR2 (germline): SEHNR, FQNEAQ (reference sequence). The CDR3 nucleotides read TGTGCCAGCAGCTCCGCGACAGGGGGCGATGAAAAACTGTTTTTT. Translating it yields CASSSATGGDEKLFF.

The chain combines TRBV7-9 with TRBJ2-5, with TRBD1 matching over 10 bases. CDR1 and CDR2 (germline): SEHNR, FQNEAQ (reference sequence). The CDR3 runs 13 residues. The junction had 5 bases not matched to a gene; V was cut back by 9 bases and J by 4 bases. The CDR3 region is CASGTGARETQYF. The CDR3 bases are TGTGCCAGTGGGACAGGGGCTCGAGAGACCCAGTACTTC.

The J gene is TRBJ2-7, the V gene TRBV6-5; D possibly matches TRBD1 or TRBD2 (7 bases each). Germline lookup yields CDR1 MNHEY and CDR2 SVGAGI. The V end was cut by 4 bases, the J end by 9 bases, with 13 bases between. There are 12 residues in the CDR3. CDR3 in DNA: TGTGCCAGCAGTTTAACAGGGGAGGGGCAGTACTTC. It specifies CASSLTGEGQYF.

This chain connects TRBV14 to TRBJ2-1, with unresolved D. CDR3 length: 13 residues. V dropped 0 bases and J dropped 9 bases, with 9 bases sitting between them. Germline V gene data show CDR1 as SGHDN and CDR2 as FVKESK. CDR3 sequence: CASSQDRLGEQFF. The CDR3 coding sequence is TGTGCCAGCAGCCAAGATCGATTGGGTGAGCAGTTCTTC.

The V and J genes are TRBV15 and TRBJ2-7; 7 bases match TRBD2. This CDR3 spans 12 amino acids. Germline V gene lookup returns CDR1 LNHNV and CDR2 YYDKDF (reference sequence). V gave up 5 bases and J gave up 5 bases; unmatched junction bases: 3. CDR3 DNA sequence: TGTGCCACCAGCGACCGGGGGGACGAGCAGTACTTC. Amino acid sequence: CATSDRGDEQYF.

The chain is built from TRBV5-4 and TRBJ2-7, with D possibly being TRBD1 or TRBD2 (6 bases each). This CDR3 has 12 amino acids. Looked up from germline, CDR1 is SGHNT and CDR2 is YYREEE (reference sequence). Trimming took off 2 bases at V and 5 bases at J, with 8 bases between the two ends. CDR3 loop: CASSFGGHEQYF. CDR3 in DNA: TGTGCCAGCAGCTTTGGGGGGCACGAGCAGTACTTC.

This clone was found a few times. The chain links TRBV4-1 to TRBJ2-7; 8 bases align to TRBD1. J was trimmed by 4 bases and V by 3 bases; bases with no gene match: 8. The CDR3 has 15 residues. Germline CDR1 reads MGHRA; CDR2 reads YSYEKL. This CDR3 reads CASSQQQGEGYEQYF. In DNA, the CDR3 is TGCGCCAGCAGCCAGCAACAGGGGGAAGGGTACGAGCAGTACTTC.

The CDR3 spells CAISEETYRGAFF. The CDR3 bases are TGTGCCATCAGTGAGGAGACTTACAGGGGAGCTTTCTTT. This chain connects TRBV10-3 to TRBJ1-1, with TRBD1 matching over 7 bases. The junction had 7 bases not matched to a gene; V was cut back by 2 bases and J by 10 bases. The CDR3 length is 13 residues. Germline V gene lookup returns CDR1 ENHRY and CDR2 SYGVKD.

The chain recombines TRBV6-5 with TRBJ2-1; 8 bases line up with TRBD1. This CDR3 is built from 13 residues. Germline trimming cut 5 bases from V and 6 bases from J; bases unmatched to any gene: 3. Germline assignment: CDR1 MNHEY and CDR2 SVGAGI. The CDR3, as DNA: TGTGCCAGCAGTCGGACAGGGATCAATGAGCAGTTCTTC. Its protein is CASSRTGINEQFF.

The chain couples TRBV9 to TRBJ1-2; possibly TRBD1 for D (5 bases). Germline V gene sequence: CDR1 SGDLS, CDR2 YYNGEE. The CDR3 is made up of 15 amino acids. V gave up 0 bases and J gave up 3 bases, with 12 bases separating them. The CDR3 region has the DNA TGTGCCAGCAGCGTAGGGGACCAGTTTTACTATGGCTACACCTTC. It specifies CASSVGDQFYYGYTF.

The chain is built from TRBV29-1 and TRBJ1-3; TRBD1 agrees at 11 bases. The CDR3 runs 13 residues. The J segment lost 4 bases and the V segment lost 5 bases, leaving 1 base of the junction unmatched. Looked up from germline, CDR1 is SQVTM and CDR2 is ANQGSEA. CDR3 bases: TGCAGCGTTTGGACAGGGGGCGGAAACACCATATATTTT. Its protein product is CSVWTGGGNTIYF. Supplemented by reference TRBV29-1 and TRBJ1-3, the full variable domain reads SAVISQKPSRDICQRGTSLTIQCQVDSQVTMMFWYRQQPGQSLTLIATANQGSEATYESGFVIDKFPISRPNLTFSTLTVSNMSPEDSSIYLCSVWTGGGNTIYFGEGSWLTVV.

This clone was seen more than once but under ten times. The J gene is TRBJ2-7, the V gene TRBV7-2, with D tentatively TRBD1 (5 bases). Per germline, CDR1 SGHTA and CDR2 FQGNSA. The length of the CDR3 is 14 residues. The V end lost 7 bases, the J end lost 2 bases, and 15 bases lay between the germline ends. The CDR3, as DNA: TGTGCCAGCACAGCCTACGACAGACCCTACGAGCAGTACTTC. Protein product: CASTAYDRPYEQYF.

The chain couples TRBV7-2 to TRBJ2-7; no clear D. There are 13 residues in the CDR3. The germline gives CDR1 SGHTA, CDR2 FQGNSA. Deletions cut 3 bases from V and 7 bases from J, with 13 bases between. For the CDR3, the DNA is TGTGCCAGCAGCTTCGTTAGTCCGGAAGAGCAGTACTTC. Residues: CASSFVSPEEQYF. Using reference TRBV7-2 and TRBJ2-7 for the parts outside the CDR3, the full variable domain is GAGVSQSPSNKVTEKGKDVELRCDPISGHTALYWYRQSLGQGLEFLIYFQGNSAPDKSGLPSDRFSAERTGGSVSTLTIQRTQQEDSAVYLCASSFVSPEEQYFGPGTRLTVT.

To note about this clone: Mismatch with germline at one junction end may stem from a read error. This specimen includes other DNA sequences encoding the same CDR3. CDR3 nucleotides: TGCGCCAGCAGTCAAGGTCGCAGTTACGAGCAGTACTTC. This encodes CASSQGRSYEQYF. The chain has TRBV4-3 and TRBJ2-7; D gene ambiguous. The CDR3 extends over 13 amino acids. CDR1 is LGHNA, CDR2 YSLEER, per germline.

The J gene is TRBJ2-2, the V gene TRBV27, with D perhaps TRBD2 (6 bases). Germline V gene lookup returns CDR1 MNHEY and CDR2 SMNVEV (reference sequence). CDR3 size: 12 residues. V lost 11 bases, J lost 6 bases, and 13 bases lay in between. Here the CDR3 DNA reads TGTGCCTCCGGGAGAAATCCCGGGGAGCTGTTTTTT. Protein sequence: CASGRNPGELFF.

The chain recombines TRBV19 with TRBJ1-5, with D possibly being TRBD1 (6 bases). The CDR3 loop spans 14 amino acids. Trimming pared 6 bases from V and 0 bases from J, leaving 9 bases between. Looked up from germline, CDR1 is LNHDA and CDR2 is SQIVND (reference sequence). Here the CDR3 DNA reads TGTGCCAGTAGGGGACATAATAGCAATCAGCCCCAGCATTTT. Encoded protein: CASRGHNSNQPQHF.

The chain employs TRBV7-8 and TRBJ2-2; tentatively, D is TRBD1 (6 bases). V dropped 2 bases and J dropped 1 base, with 11 bases sitting between them. In germline, CDR1 is SGHVS, CDR2 FQNEAQ. This CDR3 region has 16 residues. For the CDR3, the DNA is TGTGCCAGCAGCTTATATGGACAGATGAACACCGGGGAGCTGTTTTTT. This gives the protein CASSLYGQMNTGELFF.

This clone was picked up a small number of times. This chain uses TRBV19 with TRBJ1-5, with 9 nucleotides matching TRBD1. Per the germline V gene, CDR1 is LNHDA and CDR2 is SQIVND (reference sequence). Losses at the gene ends were 8 bases for V and 5 bases for J; bases not matched to a gene: 7. The CDR3 consists of 14 residues. This CDR3 reads CASAYRGRDQPQHF. For the CDR3, the DNA is TGTGCCAGTGCATACAGGGGGCGCGATCAGCCCCAGCATTTT.

V gene TRBV6-1 combines with J gene TRBJ1-3; no reliable D call. From germline, CDR1 is MNHNS and CDR2 SASEGT. V lost 5 bases, J lost 1 base, and 9 bases lay in between. The CDR3 sequence is 14 residues long. This CDR3 is CASSPWGSGNTIYF. In nucleotides, the CDR3 is TGTGCCAGCAGTCCTTGGGGATCTGGAAACACCATATATTTT.